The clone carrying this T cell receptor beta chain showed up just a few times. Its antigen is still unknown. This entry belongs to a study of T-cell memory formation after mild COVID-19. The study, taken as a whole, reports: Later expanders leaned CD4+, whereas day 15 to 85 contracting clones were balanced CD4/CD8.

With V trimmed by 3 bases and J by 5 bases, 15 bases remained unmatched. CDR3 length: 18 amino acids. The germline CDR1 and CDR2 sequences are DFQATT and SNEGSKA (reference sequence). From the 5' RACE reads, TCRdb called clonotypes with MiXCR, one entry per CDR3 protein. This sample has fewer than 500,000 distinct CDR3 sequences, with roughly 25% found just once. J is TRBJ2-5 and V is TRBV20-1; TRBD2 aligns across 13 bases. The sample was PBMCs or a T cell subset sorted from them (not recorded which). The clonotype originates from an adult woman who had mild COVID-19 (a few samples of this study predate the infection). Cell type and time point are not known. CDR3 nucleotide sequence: TGCAGTGCTAGGGGCTCCCACCCGACTAGCGGGGGGCTGGAGACCCAGTACTTC. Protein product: CSARGSHPTSGGLETQYF.